The 14 T cell receptor beta chains presented below share a single source sample, sequenced in a study of cytomegalovirus exposure and HLA in healthy donors. Here immunoSEQ multiplex PCR was the method, and the copy in TCRdb shows in-frame clones only, minus some. The sample has some 190,000 clones, around nine tenths seen once. The sample comprised PBMCs. The receptors come from a man younger than 40 in good health and CMV-seropositive.

The chain links TRBV6-5 to TRBJ2-7, with TRBD2 matching 8 bases. With 2 bases clipped from V and 3 bases from J, the junction kept 3 bases outside the gene matches. The germline gives CDR1 MNHEY, CDR2 SVGAGI. The CDR3 length is 14 residues. This chain's CDR3 is CASSYGRGVYEQYF. The CDR3 bases are TGTGCCAGCAGTTACGGGCGGGGGGTCTACGAGCAGTACTTC.

This rearrangement joins TRBV28 to TRBJ2-1; no clear D gene. This CDR3 comprises 11 residues. Germline CDR1 is MDHEN and CDR2 is SYDVKM. Trimming removed 5 bases at V and 8 bases at J, with 7 bases between. This CDR3 is CASSTRYEQFF. The CDR3 region has the DNA TGTGCCAGCAGTACTCGCTATGAGCAGTTCTTC.

The V gene is TRBV19, the J gene TRBJ2-2, with 8 bases that match TRBD1. The CDR3 sequence is 15 residues long. In germline, CDR1 is LNHDA, CDR2 SQIVND (reference sequence). Germline trimming cut 7 bases from V and 3 bases from J; bases unmatched to any gene: 7. CDR3 sequence (DNA): TGTGCCAGTATCCGGCGACAGGGGTACACCGGGGAGCTGTTTTTT. This sequence encodes CASIRRQGYTGELFF.

This sequence joins TRBV9 and TRBJ2-7; D possibly corresponds to TRBD2 (7 bases). Germline values: CDR1 SGDLS, CDR2 YYNGEE. The CDR3 sequence is 12 residues long. Trimming cost V 10 bases and J 5 bases, with 16 bases left between them. Here the CDR3 DNA reads TGTGCCGGGGGGGGCACCGTGGACGAGCAGTACTTC. Amino acids: CAGGGTVDEQYF.

This clone was observed a single time. This chain joins TRBV4-3 and TRBJ1-1; TRBD1 matches at 8 bases. CDR3 length equals 15 residues. The junction had 8 bases not matched to a gene; V was cut back by 2 bases and J by 6 bases. Germline V gene sequence: CDR1 LGHNA, CDR2 YSLEER. The CDR3 loop is CASSQTTGVAAEAFF. CDR3 sequence (DNA): TGCGCCAGCAGCCAAACGACAGGGGTAGCGGCTGAAGCTTTCTTT.

This chain joins TRBV27 and TRBJ2-5; 10 bases map to TRBD1. The junction had 7 bases not matched to a gene; V was cut back by 5 bases and J by 4 bases. This CDR3 region has 15 residues. In germline, CDR1 is MNHEY, CDR2 SMNVEV (reference sequence). The CDR3 loop is CASSPDRGRGETQYF. CDR3 bases: TGTGCCAGCAGTCCTGACAGGGGGCGGGGAGAGACCCAGTACTTC.

This chain links TRBV6-5 with TRBJ2-1; no clear D gene. Trimming pared 6 bases from V and 8 bases from J, leaving 20 bases between. CDR1 is MNHEY and CDR2 is SVGAGI in the germline V gene. CDR3 length: 15 residues. The CDR3 DNA is TGTGCCAGCAGGCCCTTCCAGGACGTACGGGATGAGCAGTTCTTC. This codes for CASRPFQDVRDEQFF.

This clone was detected only a few times. V is TRBV2 and J is TRBJ1-5; D ambiguous. CDR1 is SNHLY and CDR2 is FYNNEI in the germline V gene. V lost 1 base, J lost 7 bases, and 5 bases lay in between. The CDR3 loop spans 12 amino acids. The chain's CDR3 is CASSEGGQPQHF. The CDR3 DNA follows: TGTGCCAGCAGTGAAGGTGGCCAGCCCCAGCATTTT.

The chain employs TRBV5-1 and TRBJ2-7, with 8 bases aligning to TRBD1. The CDR3 runs to 14 residues. The ends lost 6 bases at V and 0 bases at J; junction bases unmatched: 5. In germline, CDR1 is SGHRS, CDR2 YFSETQ. CDR3 nucleotides: TGCGCCAGCAAAGGGGACAGGAGCTCCTACGAGCAGTACTTC. Amino acids: CASKGDRSSYEQYF. The full variable domain, rest sourced from reference TRBV5-1 and TRBJ2-7, is KAGVTQTPRYLIKTRGQQVTLSCSPISGHRSVSWYQQTPGQGLQFLFEYFSETQRNKGNFPGRFSGRQFSNSRSEMNVSTLELGDSALYLCASKGDRSSYEQYFGPGTRLTVT.

The chain carries TRBV19 and TRBJ1-1; 7 nucleotides match TRBD1. CDR3 length equals 15 residues. Germline V gene sequence: CDR1 LNHDA, CDR2 SQIVND (reference sequence). V lost 2 bases to trimming and J lost 3 bases; unmatched junction nucleotides: 6. CDR3 coding DNA: TGTGCCAGTAGTATACCTCACAGGGGTTACACTGAAGCTTTCTTT. It codes for CASSIPHRGYTEAFF.

In DNA, the CDR3 is TGTGCCAGCAGCGCGGGAGGGGTTGGAGGTGACAATGAGCAGTTCTTC. It is translated as CASSAGGVGGDNEQFF. The chain joins TRBV7-8 to TRBJ2-1; TRBD2 matches at 9 bases. Germline V gene lookup returns CDR1 SGHVS and CDR2 FQNEAQ. The CDR3 consists of 16 residues. V was pared by 5 bases and J by 5 bases, with 10 bases of the junction left unmatched.

The genes are TRBV9 and TRBJ2-7, with TRBD1 matching 8 bases. J gave up 4 bases and V 3 bases, and 9 bases lay outside the gene matches. CDR1 SGDLS and CDR2 YYNGEE come from the germline V gene. This CDR3 is 15 amino acids long. The CDR3 loop reads CASSALGTGGYEQYF. The CDR3 DNA follows: TGTGCCAGCAGCGCCCTGGGGACAGGAGGGTACGAGCAGTACTTC.

This clone was detected once. CDR3 coding DNA: TGTGCCAGCTCACCCCTGACAGGGGAATATGGCTACACCTTC. This translates into CASSPLTGEYGYTF. The chain couples TRBV18 to TRBJ1-2; TRBD1 matches at 8 bases. The CDR3 has 14 residues. The germline V gene encodes CDR1 KGHSH and CDR2 LQKENI. V lost 3 bases, J lost 5 bases, and 5 bases stayed unmatched.

This sequence joins TRBV4-3 and TRBJ1-2; D possibly corresponds to TRBD1 (6 bases). This CDR3 has 16 residues. The V end lost 1 base, the J end lost 5 bases, and 17 bases lay between the germline ends. Per germline, CDR1 LGHNA and CDR2 YSLEER. Written as DNA, the CDR3 is TGCGCCAGCAGCCAAGGGAGTCGAGGAGGGGGTTATGGCTACACCTTC. Translating gives CASSQGSRGGGYGYTF.